The entry that follows covers one T cell receptor (beta chain) sequence. Its antigen is unidentified. The CDR3 is made up of 12 amino acids. V was clipped by 1 base and J by 11 bases, with 11 bases between them. The V gene's germline CDR1 is SGHDN and CDR2 FVKESK. Sorted-subset replicate PCR reactions contained 200 ng DNA, corresponding to approximately 30,000 T cell genomes. The data were produced by immunoSEQ multiplex PCR, yet TCRdb's version contains in-frame clones alone and is incomplete. The table records over 1.5 million clones, 98% of them present only once. The data derive from a study of shared clonotypes between healthy human individuals. Study-level points and caveats: Estimated clonotype richness was generally higher in naive than memory subsets. Generation of non-shared clonotypes was less probable than generation of clonotypes shared by all four donors.

This clonotype was sampled from a man aged 25-40 years in good health. This chain links TRBV14 with TRBJ1-1; D is unclear. The sequenced sample was naive CD4+ T cells sorted from blood. This sample's subset: CD45RA+ positively selected. CDR3 bases: TGTGCCAGCAGCCAAGCGTTCCTCGCCGCTTTCTTT. As protein: CASSQAFLAAFF.